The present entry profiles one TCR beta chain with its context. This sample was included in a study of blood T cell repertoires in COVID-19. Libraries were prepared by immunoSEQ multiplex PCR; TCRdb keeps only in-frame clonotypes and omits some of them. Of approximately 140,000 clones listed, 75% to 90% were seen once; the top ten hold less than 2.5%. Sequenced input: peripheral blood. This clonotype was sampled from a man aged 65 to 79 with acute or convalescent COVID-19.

The CDR3 DNA reads TGTGCCACCAGCAGAGACGGGCGCGGGGGACCCTCTGGGGCCAACGTCCTGACTTTC. Translated: CATSRDGRGGPSGANVLTF. The chain is built from TRBV15 and TRBJ2-6, with TRBD2 matching 7 bases. The germline gives CDR1 LNHNV, CDR2 YYDKDF (reference sequence). Trimming at V came to 0 bases and at J to 0 bases, leaving 8 bases not matched to a gene. The length of the CDR3 is 19 residues.